This entry describes one TCR beta chain. Its antigen is unknown. No quality values exist for individual bases; no much larger clone is one base distant. The cohort comprised approximately 700 healthy bone marrow donors. At the time of sampling, all cohort members were nominally healthy, though unrecorded immune exposures were likely present. The donor tested CMV seropositive and was one of the 289 seropositive cohort members. A peripheral blood sample was provided by each donor, and peripheral blood mononuclear cells were used for TCR beta sequencing. The Qiagen DNeasy Blood Extraction Kit was used to extract genomic DNA from the blood cell samples. These data come from a study of cytomegalovirus exposure and HLA in healthy donors listed by TCRdb under 2017. For the wider study: An earlier analysis of some 620 of the donors reported approximately 280 Gb of sequence data and around 120 million unique TCR beta sequences obtained from about 179 million T cells. Roughly 300 gigabases of sequencing data and 70 million to 100 million unique TCR sequences were included in an early release covering about 700 HLA-typed donors. Of the roughly 400 genotyped donors, 70% to 90% were placed in the genetic ancestry cluster associated with self-reported Caucasian donors. The study aimed to test whether signatures of past pathogen exposure could be identified by cataloging public T cell receptors. The study profiled the T cell repertoires of hundreds of subjects by immunosequencing and related them to cytomegalovirus serostatus. In addition to the first cohort of 650 to 750 subjects, a separate validation cohort of approximately 130 different subjects was used. To predict cytomegalovirus infection status, the study combined high-throughput TCR immunosequencing, statistical association of individual TCRs with disease status, and machine learning. A later analysis re-examined previously published TCR beta repertoires from about 670 donors and added high-resolution HLA genotyping to investigate patterns of TCR occurrence. In the later analysis, no new phenotypic data were used to find candidate immune exposures; instead, reliance was placed on TCR beta sequences and their occurrence across donors. To decide whether each TCR beta V gene segment behaved as functional or pseudogenic, an earlier analysis of approximately 590 of the donors relied on high-throughput TCR beta sequencing. Donor age, sex, ethnicity and CMV serostatus were collected together with the repertoire data. Genome-wide SNP genotypes for about 60% of the 666 donors were used in a later genetic analysis, which treated that subset as a discovery cohort. Every repertoire in the discovery cohort had been generated on one and the same sequencing platform. Both class I and class II loci were covered by HLA typing, at four-digit resolution. Typing coverage varied by locus: roughly 629-640 donors for A, B, C, DRB1 and DQB1; about 520 for DQA1; 600 to 610 for DPA1; approximately 490 for DPB1. About 5 DR-DQ haplotypes were handled as single units for association and clustering, since linkage in the cohort was strong. On average, roughly 200,000 unique TCR beta nucleotide sequences were sequenced per donor among about 400 genotyped donors of the cohort, with roughly 18% of those sequences being non-productive. Overall study results and their limits: In the study, some 160 TCR beta chains were listed as associated with cytomegalovirus. In a later analysis, HLA-associated TCR beta chains showed more clonal expansion and lower generation probabilities than non-associated chains that were equally common. When HLA alleles, especially DR and DQ, strongly co-occurred, attributing TCR associations to individual alleles was difficult. Specific HLA alleles were associated with around 18,000 TCR beta sequences at a false discovery rate of 0.05 in a later analysis. Because HLA typing was unavailable for some donors at each locus, only the typed subset was used in association tests. The sequencing pipeline was judged likely to have produced a cluster of highly shared sequence variants as a technical artifact. The earlier analysis of a few hundred of the donors excluded about 16 rarely observed V segments, including chromosome 9 orphons, because counts were too low. Three of the identified cytomegalovirus-associated TCR beta chains were confirmed in vitro to be specific for cytomegalovirus antigens. Correlated functional status among segregating V segments might be attributable to linkage disequilibrium, but an unknown experimental factor could not be ruled out. Cytomegalovirus status was reported to be diagnosed by the classifier with high specificity and sensitivity in both the original and validation cohorts. A later genetic analysis associated a missense DCLRE1C variant with V-gene and J-gene trimming of TCR beta chains, and an independent cohort replicated the association. CMV serostatus was the only immune exposure information available for the cohort. In a later genetic analysis, fewer N-insertions in productive TCRs were reported among donors in an Asian-associated ancestry cluster than the roughly 700-donor mean. Across donors, most TCR sequences were observed very rarely, whereas some public TCRs were present in many individuals. Broadly in line with IMGT annotations, most TCR beta V segments showed up in productive rearrangements about 90% or about 30% of the time in an earlier analysis of 587 of the donors. The authors suggested that the approach could potentially be extended to other disease states and immunological phenotypes. A further reported finding was that TCR beta sequences accurately predicted the HLA-A and HLA-B alleles for most subjects in the first cohort. Some IMGT-functional V segments, including TRBV6-2 and TRBV6-3, could not be told apart with the 87-base-pair reads, so those segments were excluded. Several of the top co-occurrence clusters appeared to be linked to parvovirus B19, influenza, CMV and Epstein-Barr virus, according to a later analysis. According to a later analysis, most CMV-associated TCR beta chains appeared to be HLA-restricted, and the HLA associations seemed to be driven largely by CMV exposure. Only TCR beta chains were sequenced in this cohort, and the absence of alpha or paired-chain data limited detectable features. A later analysis found that TCR association rates varied across HLA loci, with DRB1 alleles showing the most associated TCRs and HLA-C alleles the fewest. Presence/absence analyses assumed roughly uniform sequencing depth across donors, an assumption that may not hold.

Taken from the germline V gene (reference sequence), the CDR1 and CDR2 loops are LNHDA and SQIVND. Including the terminal cysteine and phenylalanine, the CDR3 comprises 15 residues. CDR3 DNA only is kept here, 45 bases in frame from base 1. Here V drops 5 bases and J drops 6 bases, and the junction holds 8 bases not matched to any gene. Receptor amplification or capture employed the immunoSEQ multiplex PCR assay. A mixture of 60 forward primers for TCR Vbeta segments and 13 reverse primers for TCR Jbeta segments was used in the multiplex PCR. The CDR3 region of rearranged TCR beta genes was amplified from genomic DNA with a multiplex PCR assay. On the Illumina HiSeq System, the amplified TCR beta libraries were sequenced as 87-base-pair reads. The paper's data handling went like this. Across the roughly 640 repertoires, a later analysis counted some 80 million unique TCR beta chains, around 11 million of which were shared by at least two donors. Raw reads were error-corrected and collapsed into unique sequences by a nearest-neighbor algorithm in which closely related sequences were merged to remove PCR and sequencing errors. CDR3 sequences were aligned to IMGT reference sequences to assign V, D and J gene segments. Each retained sequence needed at least a six-nucleotide match to both a V gene segment and a J gene segment. A rearrangement was called productive if the CDR3 had no stop codons and remained in frame with V and J, and every other rearrangement was called non-productive. CDR3 was defined by IMGT convention, running from the second conserved V-encoded cysteine to the conserved J-encoded phenylalanine. In an earlier analysis of around 600 of the donors, sequences lacking an unambiguous match to a single V gene segment were excluded. In an earlier analysis of a few hundred of the donors, V segments were called functional above 56.7% productive rearrangements and were called segregating when the between-donor standard deviation exceeded 5%. To diagnose cytomegalovirus status from the catalog of TCR beta chain sequences, a statistical classification framework was built. V and J gene assignment, in a later analysis, came from comparing TCR nucleotide sequences with IMGT/GENE-DB human TR gene sequences. A later analysis assigned CDR3 sequences and most-parsimonious VDJ recombination scenarios with the TCRdist pipeline. A later analysis defined each TCR beta chain by its CDR3 amino acid sequence plus V-gene family, and excluded reads lacking a unique V-gene family. As a way to deal with suspected cross-contamination and a sequencing artifact, a later analysis dropped 500 to 700 nucleotide sequences that were highly shared and had low generation probability. For each public chain, a later analysis derived a clonal expansion index from normalized ranks of inferred template counts within each repertoire. A later analysis computed generation probabilities with a VDJ recombination model fitted to out-of-frame rearrangements, and checked the results against IGoR. In a later analysis, hypergeometric tests were used to score TCR-TCR, TCR-HLA and TCR-CMV co-occurrence, with a repertoire-size bias correction applied to TCR pairs. False discovery rates were estimated in a later analysis by permuting HLA or CMV assignments 20 times. In a later analysis, co-occurring TCRs were grouped with DBSCAN, and TCRdist sequence similarity was added when clustering was performed within HLA-allele-positive subsets. For co-occurrence clustering, repertoires with fewer than 30,000 or more than 120,000 public chains were excluded, along with 4 to 6 repertoires with anomalous nucleotide sharing. This is the immuneACCESS table as TCRdb keeps it, with only in-frame sequences that have V and J called. A part of the clones is gone; compared with another copy, unresolved V genes explain less than half, and the rest is unexplained. The V and J calls and the clone size are those of that table, but D and trimming were determined from the DNA. Recorded for this sample are 30,000 to 40,000 clones; roughly 85% of them occurred a single time. The top ten hold over 10% of the sample.

The receptor chain draws on TRBV19 and TRBJ1-5, with TRBD1 identical over 9 junction bases. The sample taken for sequencing was PBMCs. The clonotype was recovered from a woman in her thirties or forties in good health and CMV-seropositive. The CDR3 protein sequence reads: CASSPTGGVFQPQHF. The DNA is TGTGCCAGTAGTCCGACAGGGGGGGTCTTTCAGCCCCAGCATTTT.